The 28 T cell receptor beta chains below all came from one sample that was sequenced in a study of CD8+CD57+ T cells in acquired aplastic anemia. Patients chosen for sequencing had CD8+CD57+ cells that had expanded, as shown by flow cytometry. Profiling of TCR beta VDJ combinations and CDR3 sequences used genomic DNA as template. TCRdb passed the reads through MiXCR, listing each CDR3 protein once. Of hundreds of thousands of distinct CDR3 sequences in the sample, 65% to 90% were seen once. Sequenced: sorted CD4+, CD8+, or CD8+CD57+ T cells (not recorded which) from PBMCs. Receptors were obtained from a human donor with aplastic anemia.

This clonotype was observed a single time. V gene TRBV5-6 combines with J gene TRBJ1-2; 8 bases agree with TRBD1. CDR3 length: 15 residues. CDR1 and CDR2 from the germline V gene are SGHDT and YYEEEE. After removal of 3 bases from V and 5 bases from J, the junction contained 9 bases not matched to a gene. CDR3 nucleotides: TGTGCCAGCAGCTCCTGGGACAGGCTCGTATATGGCTACACCTTC. Its protein is CASSSWDRLVYGYTF.

This clonotype came up a few times. One junction end does not reproduce the germline sequence, and a read error may be involved. The CDR3 reads CASSSATGRETFFF. CDR3 DNA: TGTGCCAGCAGCTCCGCTACAGGTCGTGAAACTTTCTTTTTT. V usage is TRBV7-6 and J usage is TRBJ2-3; D is possibly TRBD1 (5 bases). The CDR3 runs to 14 residues. Germline assignment: CDR1 SGHVS and CDR2 FNYEAQ.

The V gene is TRBV9, the J gene TRBJ1-2; the D gene is possibly TRBD1 (5 bases). V gave up 5 bases and J gave up 6 bases, with 26 bases separating them. Germline CDR1 and CDR2: SGDLS and YYNGEE. The length of the CDR3 is 17 residues. The chain's CDR3 is CASRGLGRGIGSDGYTF. In DNA form, the CDR3 reads TGTGCCAGCAGGGGACTGGGGCGGGGGATCGGATCCGATGGCTACACCTTC.

CDR3 nucleotides: TGTGCCAGCAGCTTGGCTAAGGAGCAAGAGACCCAGTACTTC. Protein product: CASSLAKEQETQYF. The chain couples TRBV5-6 to TRBJ2-5; D remains unclear. This CDR3 spans 14 amino acids. CDR1 SGHDT and CDR2 YYEEEE come from the germline V gene. Trimming removed 0 bases from V and 2 bases from J, with 8 bases in between.

As for this clonotype: At one of its ends the junction is not consistent with the germline gene, which may arise from a read error. The V and J genes are TRBV7-9 and TRBJ2-5, with D maybe TRBD2 (6 bases). CDR1 is SEHNR, CDR2 FQNEAQ, per germline (reference sequence). CDR3 size: 14 residues. DNA for the CDR3: TGTGCCAGCAGCAGAGGCCGCGGGGAAGTGACCTATTGCTTC. This translates into CASSRGRGEVTYCF. The full variable domain, with the rest looked up from reference TRBV7-9 and TRBJ2-5, is DTGVSQNPRHKITKRGQNVTFRCDPISEHNRLYWYRQTLGQGPEFLTYFQNEAQLEKSRLLSDRFSAERPKGSFSTLEIQRTEQGDSAMYLCASSRGRGEVTYCFGPGTRLLVL.

Regarding this clonotype: At one end, the junction sequence differs from germline, possibly due to a read error. The genes are TRBV7-9 and TRBJ2-5, with D maybe TRBD2 (6 bases). This CDR3 comprises 14 residues. Per germline, CDR1 SEHNR and CDR2 FQNEAQ (reference sequence). The CDR3, as DNA: TGTGCCAGCAGCTTTGAAAGAAGCCGGGGGAGCGATGAGTTC. It codes for CASSFERSRGSDEF.

The chain links TRBV19 to TRBJ2-5, with 7 bases that match TRBD1. J lost 8 bases, V lost 9 bases, and 18 bases had no gene match. Germline CDR1 is LNHDA and CDR2 is SQIVND (reference sequence). The length of the CDR3 is 15 residues. The CDR3 region is CASSRGTGGHDTQYF. DNA of the CDR3: TGTGCCAGCAGCAGGGGGACCGGCGGACACGATACCCAGTACTTC.

As concerns this clonotype: One end of the junction does not line up with germline, which may come from a read error. The chain recombines TRBV7-8 with TRBJ1-1; no clear D. This CDR3 contains 13 residues. CDR1 and CDR2 (germline): SGHVS, FQNEAQ. The CDR3 sequence: CASSQVSWPDAYF. The CDR3 bases are TGCGCCAGCAGCCAAGTAAGTTGGCCTGATGCTTACTTT.

Worth noting for this clonotype: The CDR3 does not end in the conserved phenylalanine or tryptophan, so this is likely a read error. Because the CDR3's place on the DNA is in doubt, the DNA is left out and the CDR3 is given as listed by TCRdb. The chain joins TRBV7-9 to TRBJ2-7; TRBD2 was called by the table and not checked on the DNA. CDR1 SEHNR and CDR2 FQNEAQ come from the germline V gene (reference sequence). The length of the CDR3 is 13 amino acids, counting both ends. The chain's CDR3 is CASSLGGTDAFFG.

Notes on this clonotype: One end of the junction does not line up with germline, which may come from a read error. The V and J genes are TRBV9 and TRBJ2-7, with D possibly being TRBD2 (5 bases). CDR1 is SGDLS, CDR2 YYNGEE, per germline. The length of the CDR3 is 14 residues. CDR3 loop: CASSVGVSGNQQHF. CDR3 nucleotide sequence: TGTGCCAGCAGCGTCGGGGTCTCGGGAAATCAGCAGCACTTC.

V usage is TRBV2 and J usage is TRBJ2-5; a possible D gene is TRBD2 (6 bases). The CDR3 is 17 amino acids. Trimming stripped 6 bases from V and 7 bases from J, with 27 bases between. Germline values: CDR1 SNHLY, CDR2 FYNNEI. The CDR3 coding sequence is TGTGCCAGCAGCCATCCTAGGGCTAGCGATGAGGATTTGACCCAGTACTTC. This gives the protein CASSHPRASDEDLTQYF.

The genes are TRBV20-1 and TRBJ2-5; D unclear. The J call may be faulty, since TRBJ2-7 better matches the DNA end. Germline lookup yields CDR1 DFQATT and CDR2 SNEGSKA (reference sequence). The CDR3 is 11 amino acids. The CDR3 DNA reads as TGCAGTGCTAGGGGTTCCTACGAGCAGTACTTC. Translated: CSARGSYEQYF.

The chain recombines TRBV7-2 with TRBJ2-7; possibly TRBD2 for D (6 bases). The germline V and J ends were trimmed by 2 bases and 3 bases, with 23 bases remaining between them. In germline, CDR1 is SGHTA, CDR2 FQGNSA. This CDR3 has 18 residues. In DNA form, the CDR3 reads TGTGCCAGCAGCTTACAGGGAGGTCGGACAACCCAGTACTACGAGCAGTACGTC. Translation: CASSLQGGRTTQYYEQYV.

In the case of this clonotype: The junction shows a germline mismatch at one end, possibly a read error. The chain employs TRBV9 and TRBJ1-2, with 9 bases matching TRBD1. This CDR3 spans 14 amino acids. CDR1 is SGDLS, CDR2 YYNGEE, per germline. The CDR3 protein is CASSRGGQGGSNPF. The DNA of the CDR3 is TGTGCCAGCAGCAGAGGGGGACAGGGCGGAAGTAACCCCTTC.

A remark on this clonotype: Germline is not matched at one junction end, which may reflect a read error. The chain joins TRBV10-1 to TRBJ2-3, with TRBD2 matching over 12 bases. Germline V gene lookup returns CDR1 WNHNN and CDR2 SYGVQD (reference sequence). The CDR3 loop spans 15 amino acids. The CDR3: CASRATSGRRDTQYF. CDR3 coding DNA: TGTGCCAGCAGGGCGACTAGCGGGAGAAGAGATACGCAGTATTTT.

This clonotype was observed a few times. This chain links TRBV11-2 with TRBJ1-1; TRBD1 matches at 8 bases. Germline V gene lookup returns CDR1 SGHAT and CDR2 FQNNGV. The V and J ends lost 5 bases and 1 base, in that order; junction bases with no gene match: 6. This CDR3 spans 15 amino acids. CDR3 DNA: TGTGCCAGCAGCCCCCAACAGGGGGGGAACACTGAAGCTTTCTTT. Encoded protein: CASSPQQGGNTEAFF.

V gene TRBV7-2 combines with J gene TRBJ1-5; a weak D match, TRBD1 (5 bases). This CDR3 comprises 15 residues. The ends were cut back, 2 bases at V and 2 bases at J, with 10 bases in the middle. Germline V gene sequence: CDR1 SGHTA, CDR2 FQGNSA. As DNA, the CDR3 is TGTGCCAGCAGCTTATCGGGGGAGCGCAATCAGCCCCAGCATTTT. Protein: CASSLSGERNQPQHF.

Note on this clonotype: Given the absence of the conserved phenylalanine or tryptophan at the CDR3 end, a read error is likely. Because the CDR3's place on the DNA is in doubt, the DNA is left out and the CDR3 is given as listed by TCRdb. The genes are TRBV7-9 and TRBJ2-3; TRBD1, the table's D call, was not compared with the DNA. CDR1 and CDR2 from the germline V gene are SEHNR and FQNEAQ (reference sequence). The CDR3 adds up to 13 amino acids, both ends counted. CDR3 loop: CASGDGRTDTRYL.

Comments on this clonotype: The conserved phenylalanine or tryptophan normally closing the CDR3 is absent here, so this likely arose from a read error. It is unclear where the CDR3 begins or ends on the DNA, so no DNA is shown, and the CDR3 is as TCRdb lists it. The rearrangement links TRBV7-9 to TRBJ2-1; TRBD2 is the table's D call, not checked against the DNA. The germline CDR1 and CDR2 sequences are SEHNR and FQNEAQ (reference sequence). The CDR3 numbers 13 amino acids, ends counted. The CDR3 sequence is CASSCAVAAGLQC.

This clonotype was observed a few times. The V and J genes are TRBV25-1 and TRBJ2-3; 8 nucleotides line up with TRBD2. Germline V gene lookup returns CDR1 MGHDK and CDR2 SYGVNS. After removal of 2 bases from V and 6 bases from J, the junction contained 7 bases not matched to a gene. There are 15 residues in the CDR3. Here the CDR3 reads CASSERDGGADTQYF. The CDR3 DNA reads as TGTGCCAGCAGTGAAAGGGACGGGGGGGCGGATACGCAGTATTTT.

Points on this clonotype: The junction shows a germline mismatch at one end, possibly a read error. The V call is TRBV9, the J call TRBJ2-5; 7 nucleotides match TRBD1. Germline values: CDR1 SGDLS, CDR2 YYNGEE. The CDR3 spans 14 residues. The CDR3 DNA reads TGTGCCAGCAGCAGAGGGACAGATAAGGAGACCCATTACTTC. The encoded protein is CASSRGTDKETHYF.

About this clonotype: One end of the junction fails to match germline, which may point to a read error. V usage is TRBV24-1 and J usage is TRBJ2-7, with D perhaps matching TRBD1 or TRBD2 (6 bases each). The CDR3 runs to 13 residues. In germline, CDR1 is KGHDR, CDR2 SFDVKD. CDR3 loop: CATWLGGTWEQFF. As DNA, the CDR3 is TGTGCCACCTGGCTGGGGGGCACCTGGGAGCAGTTCTTT.

This clonotype was picked up one time. The chain is built from TRBV15 and TRBJ2-7; 7 bases align to TRBD2. Trimming removed 5 bases from V and 4 bases from J; junction bases left unmatched: 8. Germline CDR1 is LNHNV and CDR2 is YYDKDF (reference sequence). The CDR3 runs to 14 residues. The CDR3 bases are TGTGCCACCAGCGTTGGGGGGGGAAGGTACGAGCAGTACGTC. Its protein product is CATSVGGGRYEQYV.

Comments on this clonotype: Because the CDR3 is missing its conserved closing phenylalanine or tryptophan, this is likely a read error. It is unclear where the CDR3 begins or ends on the DNA, so no DNA is shown, and the CDR3 is as TCRdb lists it. The chain combines TRBV7-7 with TRBJ2-3; the D call in the table, TRBD1, was not verified against the DNA. Per germline, CDR1 SSHAT and CDR2 FNYEAQ (reference sequence). 13 amino acids form the CDR3, both terminal residues included. The CDR3: CSSRVGATAPQLS.

With regard to this clonotype: The junction does not match germline at one end; this may be a read error. The chain joins TRBV19 to TRBJ1-2, with D tentatively TRBD1 (5 bases). The CDR3 runs 15 residues. Germline CDR1 reads LNHDA; CDR2 reads SQIVND (reference sequence). This CDR3 is CASSIASGAYNGHIF. CDR3 nucleotide sequence: TGTGCCAGTAGTATAGCTAGCGGGGCCTACAATGGGCACATCTTC.

On this clonotype: Because the CDR3 is missing its conserved closing phenylalanine or tryptophan, this is likely a read error. Because the CDR3's place on the DNA is in doubt, the DNA is left out and the CDR3 is given as listed by TCRdb. This chain joins TRBV7-9 and TRBJ2-3; the table names TRBD1, a call not compared with the DNA. Germline loops: CDR1 SEHNR, CDR2 FQNEAQ (reference sequence). The CDR3 is 13 residues long, ends included. CDR3 loop: CASSPGAGDTPDT.

A note on this clonotype: At one end the junction does not follow the germline gene, possibly because of a read error. The V and J genes are TRBV7-9 and TRBJ2-5; TRBD2 matches at 11 bases. Germline CDR1 reads SEHNR; CDR2 reads FQNEAQ (reference sequence). CDR3 length: 14 residues. Written as DNA, the CDR3 is TGTGCCAGCAGCTTAGTAGTGACTAGCGGGAATACGCAGTTC. It translates to CASSLVVTSGNTQF.

The J gene is TRBJ2-3, the V gene TRBV9, with D tentatively TRBD1 (6 bases). V lost 7 bases, J lost 1 base, and 16 bases lay in between. CDR1 and CDR2 (germline): SGDLS, YYNGEE. The CDR3 is 15 residues long. In DNA, the CDR3 is TGTGCCAGCGGATGGGGGCGATCGGGCACAGATACGCAGTATTTT. This codes for CASGWGRSGTDTQYF.